This T cell receptor beta chain was recorded in a study of control samples from healthy donors and cancer patients. TCRdb's copy holds only in-frame clones and misses some; the assay was immunoSEQ multiplex PCR. The table lists 150,000 or so clones, 80% to 95% of them singletons. Per germline, CDR1 SEHNR and CDR2 FQNEAQ (reference sequence). The V gene lost 5 bases and the J gene lost 5 bases, with 12 bases spanning the gap. The CDR3 has 13 residues. The sequence derives from a woman aged 50 to 65 in good health. V is TRBV7-9 and J is TRBJ1-2; the D is unclear. Sequenced material: blood. CDR3 DNA sequence: TGTGCCAGCAGCGCATCCTCGGGGTATGGCTACACCTTC. It specifies CASSASSGYGYTF.